This T cell receptor (beta chain) was sequenced for a study of regulatory T cells in long-lasting Graves disease. The authors built TCR beta libraries using iRepertoire HTBI primers and Arm-PCR of CDR3 regions. Using its own MiXCR run on the multiplex PCR reads, TCRdb lists one record per CDR3 protein. The sample carries 450,000 to 650,000 distinct CDR3 sequences, 16% recorded once. The CDR3 runs to 15 residues. V gave up 4 bases and J gave up 5 bases; unmatched junction bases: 4. Germline V gene lookup returns CDR1 SGHVS and CDR2 FQNEAQ. This clonotype was counted ten times or more. As to time point: newly diagnosed GD, antithyroid drugs for less than 3 months. From RNA extracted from PBMCs, the TCR library was made. This sample was shared with a second study, whose subject was T cells in Graves' hyperthyroidism and ophthalmopathy. That study reports: During a first-round RT-PCR of the TCR CDR3, the HTBI primer set was used. Before onset, ophthalmopathy was predicted by the model a median around 6.2 months earlier.

Sequenced here: peripheral blood mononuclear cells (PBMCs), sampled at new diagnosis, from a patient treated with antithyroid drugs. The chain has TRBV7-8 and TRBJ2-3; 12 bases map to TRBD2. The sequence came from a woman aged 35-65 years with Graves disease. CDR3 coding DNA: TGTGCCAGCAGCTCTAGCGGGGGGGCTGAAGATACGCAGTATTTT. Amino acid sequence: CASSSSGGAEDTQYF. Together with reference TRBV7-8 and TRBJ2-3, the CDR3 gives the full variable domain: GAGVSQSPRYKVAKRGQDVALRCDPISGHVSLFWYQQALGQGPEFLTYFQNEAQLDKSGLPSDRFFAERPEGSVSTLKIQRTQQEDSAVYLCASSSSGGAEDTQYFGPGTRLTVL.